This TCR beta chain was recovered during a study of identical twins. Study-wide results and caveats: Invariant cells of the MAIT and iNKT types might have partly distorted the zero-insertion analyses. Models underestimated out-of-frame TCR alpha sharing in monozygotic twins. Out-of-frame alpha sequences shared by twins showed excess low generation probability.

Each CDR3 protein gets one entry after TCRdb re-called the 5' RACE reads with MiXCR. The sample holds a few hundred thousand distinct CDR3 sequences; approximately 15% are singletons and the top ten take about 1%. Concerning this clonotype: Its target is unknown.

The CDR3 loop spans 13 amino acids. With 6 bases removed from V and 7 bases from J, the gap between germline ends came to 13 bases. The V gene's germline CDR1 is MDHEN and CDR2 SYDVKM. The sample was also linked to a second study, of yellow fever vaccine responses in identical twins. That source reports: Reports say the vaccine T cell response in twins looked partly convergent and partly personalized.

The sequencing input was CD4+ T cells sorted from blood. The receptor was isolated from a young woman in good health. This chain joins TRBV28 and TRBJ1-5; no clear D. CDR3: CASSLIGRQPQHF. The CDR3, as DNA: TGTGCCAGCAGCCTCATAGGTAGGCAGCCCCAGCATTTT.